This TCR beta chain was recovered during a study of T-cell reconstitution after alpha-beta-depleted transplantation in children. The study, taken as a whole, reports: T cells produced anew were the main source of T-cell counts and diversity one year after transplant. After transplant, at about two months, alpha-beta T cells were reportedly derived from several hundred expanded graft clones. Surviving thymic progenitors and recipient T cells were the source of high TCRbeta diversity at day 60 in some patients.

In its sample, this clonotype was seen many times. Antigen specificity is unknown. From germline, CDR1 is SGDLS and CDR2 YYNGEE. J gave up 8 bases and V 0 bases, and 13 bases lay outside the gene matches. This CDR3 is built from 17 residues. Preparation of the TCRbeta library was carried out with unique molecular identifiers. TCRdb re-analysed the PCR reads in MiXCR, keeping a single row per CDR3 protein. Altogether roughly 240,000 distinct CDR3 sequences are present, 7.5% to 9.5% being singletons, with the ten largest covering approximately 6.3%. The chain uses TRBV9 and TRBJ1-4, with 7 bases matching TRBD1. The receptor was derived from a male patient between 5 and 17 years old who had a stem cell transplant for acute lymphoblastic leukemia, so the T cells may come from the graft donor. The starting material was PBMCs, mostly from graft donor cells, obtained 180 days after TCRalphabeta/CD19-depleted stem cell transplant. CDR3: CASSVGATGAPGEKLFF. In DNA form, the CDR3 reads TGTGCCAGCAGCGTAGGGGCAACAGGGGCGCCCGGGGAAAAACTGTTTTTT.